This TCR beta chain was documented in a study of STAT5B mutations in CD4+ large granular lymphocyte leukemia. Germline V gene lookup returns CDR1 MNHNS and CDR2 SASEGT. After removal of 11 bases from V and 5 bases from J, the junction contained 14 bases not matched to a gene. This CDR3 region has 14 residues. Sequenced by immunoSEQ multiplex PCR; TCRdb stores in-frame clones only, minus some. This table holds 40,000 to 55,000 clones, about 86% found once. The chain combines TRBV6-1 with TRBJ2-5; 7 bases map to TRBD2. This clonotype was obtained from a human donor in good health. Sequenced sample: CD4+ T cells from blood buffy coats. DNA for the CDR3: TGTGCCTGCGACATAGGCGGGAGAGTGGAGACCCAGTACTTC. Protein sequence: CACDIGGRVETQYF.